These 18 T cell receptor beta chains were all obtained from the same sample, sequenced in a study of OX40 agonist ivuxolimab in advanced cancers. Produced via immunoSEQ multiplex PCR; TCRdb's table is partial and in-frame only. This table holds 69,000 or so clones, more than 75% found once. The sequenced sample was CD4+ or CD8+ T cells sorted from blood, obtained in a trial of the OX40 agonist ivuxolimab. The source of these receptors is an adult with an advanced solid tumor such as melanoma, head and neck, liver or kidney cancer.

The sample holds one count of this clone. V and J are TRBV10-3 and TRBJ1-1, with D hard to call. This CDR3 is 14 amino acids long. The germline V and J ends were trimmed by 3 bases and 0 bases, with 8 bases remaining between them. Per germline, CDR1 ENHRY and CDR2 SYGVKD. CDR3 bases: TGTGCCATCAGTGAACGGACGCTGAACACTGAAGCTTTCTTT. Protein: CAISERTLNTEAFF.

J is TRBJ1-2 and V is TRBV2; D not resolved. The V end was cut by 6 bases, the J end by 4 bases, with 9 bases between. Germline V lookup: CDR1 SNHLY, CDR2 FYNNEI. This CDR3 region has 12 residues. For the CDR3, the DNA is TGTGCCAGCAGAAGAATGACCTATGGCTACACCTTC. This translates into CASRRMTYGYTF.

This clone counts as medium-sized. The V gene is TRBV5-1, the J gene TRBJ1-2; D is perhaps TRBD1 (5 bases). The length of the CDR3 is 15 residues. V lost 3 bases to trimming and J lost 4 bases, with 16 bases between them. Germline V lookup: CDR1 SGHRS, CDR2 YFSETQ. The CDR3 loop is CASSSQGGLPYGYTF. The CDR3 DNA reads as TGCGCCAGCAGCTCCCAGGGCGGGTTACCCTATGGCTACACCTTC.

V and J are TRBV10-3 and TRBJ1-5; D not resolved. Trimming shortened V by 2 bases and J by 0 bases, and 5 bases separated the two germline ends. This CDR3 region has 14 residues. Germline V gene data show CDR1 as ENHRY and CDR2 as SYGVKD. The CDR3, as DNA: TGTGCCATCAGTGAGACATATAGCAATCAGCCCCAGCATTTT. Its translation: CAISETYSNQPQHF.

This chain links TRBV18 with TRBJ2-5; 10 nucleotides line up with TRBD1. The CDR3 is 14 residues long. Germline lookup yields CDR1 KGHSH and CDR2 LQKENI. V lost 3 bases, J lost 5 bases, and 3 bases stayed unmatched. CDR3 in amino acids: CASSPGTGEETQYF. DNA for the CDR3: TGTGCCAGCTCACCGGGGACAGGGGAGGAGACCCAGTACTTC.

DNA of the CDR3: TGTGCCAGCAGCTTCAGCCAGGTTCAAGAGACCCAGTACTTC. This translates into CASSFSQVQETQYF. The chain has TRBV7-2 and TRBJ2-5; D remains unclear. Trimming took 3 bases from V and 2 from J, leaving 10 bases between them. The CDR3 extends over 14 amino acids. Germline CDR1 SGHTA, CDR2 FQGNSA.

In this sample, this clone turned up a few times. The CDR3, as DNA: TGTGCCAGCAGTGAACCTAGCGGGAGGAATGAGCAGTTCTTC. Protein product: CASSEPSGRNEQFF. The genes are TRBV2 and TRBJ2-1, with TRBD2 matching 11 bases. Germline lookup yields CDR1 SNHLY and CDR2 FYNNEI. V gave up 2 bases and J gave up 7 bases; unmatched junction bases: 1. CDR3 length: 14 amino acids. The full variable domain, its missing parts supplied by reference TRBV2 and TRBJ2-1, is EPEVTQTPSHQVTQMGQEVILRCVPISNHLYFYWYRQILGQKVEFLVSFYNNEISEKSEIFDDQFSVERPDGSNFTLKIRSTKLEDSAMYFCASSEPSGRNEQFFGPGTRLTVL.

V and J are TRBV30 and TRBJ1-1, with D perhaps TRBD1 (5 bases). V was clipped by 0 bases and J by 1 base, with 9 bases between them. The germline gives CDR1 GTSNPN, CDR2 SVGIG (reference sequence). The CDR3 totals 14 residues. CDR3 amino acids: CAWSVLTGNTEAFF. The CDR3 DNA follows: TGTGCCTGGAGTGTACTTACAGGGAACACTGAAGCTTTCTTT.

CDR3 protein: CASLTTFGYTF. CDR3 DNA: TGTGCCAGTTTGACGACTTTTGGCTACACCTTC. This chain joins TRBV28 and TRBJ1-2; D unclear. In germline, CDR1 is MDHEN, CDR2 SYDVKM. The V gene lost 9 bases and the J gene lost 7 bases, with 12 bases spanning the gap. CDR3 length: 11 residues.

J is TRBJ1-1 and V is TRBV11-1, with D perhaps TRBD1 (5 bases). Germline CDR1 is SGHAT and CDR2 is FQDESV (reference sequence). There are 16 residues in the CDR3. Trimming left V 3 bases short and J 1 base short, with 15 bases between. The CDR3 nucleotides are TGTGCCAGCAGCTTGGGAGGGGCCCACAGGAACACTGAAGCTTTCTTT. This translates into CASSLGGAHRNTEAFF. The full variable domain, rest sourced from reference TRBV11-1 and TRBJ1-1, is EAEVAQSPRYKITEKSQAVAFWCDPISGHATLYWYRQILGQGPELLVQFQDESVVDDSQLPKDRFSAERLKGVDSTLKIQPAELGDSAMYLCASSLGGAHRNTEAFFGQGTRLTVV.

The chain couples TRBV7-3 to TRBJ2-7; possible D gene TRBD2, 5 bases. Trimming stripped 9 bases from V and 0 bases from J, with 6 bases between. CDR1 is SGHTA, CDR2 FQGTGA, per germline. The CDR3 spans 11 residues. CDR3 DNA: TGTGCCAGTGGGAGCTCCTACGAGCAGTACTTC. Amino acids: CASGSSYEQYF.

The chain recombines TRBV28 with TRBJ2-1; TRBD2 matches 7 bases. This CDR3 region has 13 residues. CDR1 MDHEN and CDR2 SYDVKM come from the germline V gene. V was clipped by 4 bases and J by 15 bases; unmatched bases: 12. In nucleotides, the CDR3 is TGTGCCAGCAGTTGGGGACTCCAGCGCGGGGGGTTCTTC. This codes for CASSWGLQRGGFF.

This chain connects TRBV5-1 to TRBJ1-3; no firm D call. There are 16 residues in the CDR3. With 0 bases removed from V and 3 bases from J, the gap between germline ends came to 13 bases. CDR1 SGHRS and CDR2 YFSETQ come from the germline V gene. The CDR3 loop is CASSLDASSLGNTIYF. DNA of the CDR3: TGCGCCAGCAGCTTGGACGCCAGCAGCCTTGGAAACACCATATATTTT.

This rearrangement joins TRBV7-3 to TRBJ2-7, with D tentatively TRBD1 (5 bases). Germline CDR1 reads SGHTA; CDR2 reads FQGTGA. V dropped 3 bases and J dropped 2 bases, with 11 bases sitting between them. This CDR3 contains 14 residues. Written as DNA, the CDR3 is TGTGCCAGCAGCTTGGTATTGACAGCCTACGAGCAGTACTTC. It yields the protein CASSLVLTAYEQYF.

The gene calls are TRBV4-3 and TRBJ2-3; weak D call: TRBD2 (5 bases). Germline V lookup: CDR1 LGHNA, CDR2 YSLEER. The CDR3 has 15 residues. Trimming stripped 0 bases from V and 1 base from J, with 8 bases between. The CDR3 coding sequence is TGCGCCAGCAGCCAAGATTGGCGGGGCACAGATACGCAGTATTTT. It codes for CASSQDWRGTDTQYF.

The J gene is TRBJ2-7, the V gene TRBV9; possibly TRBD2 for D (5 bases). Germline assignment: CDR1 SGDLS and CDR2 YYNGEE. Between the trimmed V and J ends, which lost 4 bases and 0 bases, there was a span of 20 bases. The CDR3 is 17 residues long. In nucleotides, the CDR3 is TGTGCCAGCAGCCCTCGTCCGGGGAGTGGGTACTCCTACGAGCAGTACTTC. This encodes CASSPRPGSGYSYEQYF.

The chain employs TRBV6-5 and TRBJ2-3; 9 nucleotides align to TRBD2. The CDR3 sequence is 15 residues long. Germline CDR1 reads MNHEY; CDR2 reads SVGAGI. V shed 4 bases, J shed 3 bases, and the junction held 5 bases outside the gene matches. The CDR3 DNA reads as TGTGCCAGCAGTTGGGTAGCGGGAGTAACAGATACGCAGTATTTT. This codes for CASSWVAGVTDTQYF.

The chain employs TRBV5-1 and TRBJ1-1; no clear D gene. Per the germline V gene, CDR1 is SGHRS and CDR2 is YFSETQ. The V end lost 4 bases, the J end lost 3 bases, and 19 bases lay between the germline ends. The CDR3 extends over 16 amino acids. The CDR3 loop is CASSPTTAGRHTEAFF. In DNA form, the CDR3 reads TGCGCCAGCAGCCCGACAACGGCGGGGAGGCACACTGAAGCTTTCTTT.